The 12 T cell receptor beta chains in this list originate from one sample, sequenced in a study of T cells in Graves' hyperthyroidism and ophthalmopathy. RNA transcripts provided the source from which TCR beta CDR3 regions were amplified. HTBI primers were employed in a first-round RT-PCR of the TCR CDR3. TCRdb re-analysed the multiplex PCR reads in MiXCR, keeping a single row per CDR3 protein. The data hold around 600,000 distinct CDR3 sequences, with 11% to 15% observed a single time. Specimen: blood. Receptors were obtained from a woman aged 18 to 35 with Graves' ophthalmopathy.

The chain recombines TRBV5-4 with TRBJ1-2, with D unresolved. There are 15 residues in the CDR3. Germline V CDR1 and CDR2: SGHNT, YYREEE (reference sequence). V lost 4 bases and J lost 6, with 19 bases in between. Here the CDR3 DNA reads TGTGCCAGCAGCCCGGGGAGTGGAGACTACCATGGCTACACCTTC. Amino acids: CASSPGSGDYHGYTF.

This clonotype was observed at least ten times. The chain employs TRBV28 and TRBJ2-1; D is perhaps TRBD1 or TRBD2 (5 bases each). The ends were cut back, 1 base at V and 11 bases at J, with 12 bases in the middle. The CDR3 covers 13 residues. Germline V lookup: CDR1 MDHEN, CDR2 SYDVKM. The CDR3, as DNA: TGTGCCAGCAGTTTATCCCAGAGGGACCAGCAGTTCTTC. Translating it yields CASSLSQRDQQFF.

The table lists this clonotype with many counts. The chain recombines TRBV7-2 with TRBJ2-3; 14 bases line up with TRBD2. With V trimmed by 1 base and J by 1 base, 10 bases remained unmatched. The CDR3 covers 20 residues. Germline V gene sequence: CDR1 SGHTA, CDR2 FQGNSA. In DNA, the CDR3 is TGTGCCAGCAGCTTAGACCCCGGGACTAGCGGGAGCGCGGGCACAGATACGCAGTATTTT. It codes for CASSLDPGTSGSAGTDTQYF.

This clonotype was recorded at least ten times. The chain links TRBV5-1 to TRBJ1-5; TRBD1 matches 7 bases. Per germline, CDR1 SGHRS and CDR2 YFSETQ. CDR3 length: 15 residues. V was pared by 1 base and J by 5 bases, with 6 bases of the junction left unmatched. This chain's CDR3 is CASSLYGTEDQPQHF. The CDR3 DNA follows: TGCGCCAGCAGCTTGTATGGGACAGAAGATCAGCCCCAGCATTTT.

The rearrangement joins TRBV29-1 to TRBJ2-1; 8 positions match TRBD2. Losses at the gene ends were 3 bases for V and 9 bases for J; bases not matched to a gene: 4. This CDR3 comprises 12 residues. The V gene's germline CDR1 is SQVTM and CDR2 ANQGSEA. This chain's CDR3 is CSVDQRESEQFF. CDR3 coding DNA: TGCAGCGTTGATCAGCGGGAGAGTGAGCAGTTCTTC.

This clonotype was seen more than once but under ten times. The chain recombines TRBV11-2 with TRBJ2-5; D is unclear. The CDR3 contains 13 residues. CDR1 is SGHAT, CDR2 FQNNGV, per germline. Between the trimmed V and J ends, which lost 1 base and 5 bases, there was a span of 8 bases. The CDR3 DNA reads TGTGCCAGCAGCTTAGCCCCATGGGAGACCCAGTACTTC. It codes for CASSLAPWETQYF.

This clonotype was found many times. The chain links TRBV7-2 to TRBJ2-7; 9 nucleotides match TRBD2. With 5 bases clipped from V and 1 base from J, the junction kept 18 bases outside the gene matches. The germline V gene has CDR1 SGHTA and CDR2 FQGNSA. The CDR3 loop spans 19 amino acids. For the CDR3, the DNA is TGTGCCAGCAGCCCAGGTCTAGCGGGACCGATCGATGTGTCCTACGAGCAGTACTTC. Protein sequence: CASSPGLAGPIDVSYEQYF. Looking up the rest from reference TRBV7-2 and TRBJ2-7 gives the full variable domain: GAGVSQSPSNKVTEKGKDVELRCDPISGHTALYWYRQSLGQGLEFLIYFQGNSAPDKSGLPSDRFSAERTGGSVSTLTIQRTQQEDSAVYLCASSPGLAGPIDVSYEQYFGPGTRLTVT.

This clonotype was recorded many times. J is TRBJ1-1 and V is TRBV3-1; 7 bases align to TRBD1. This CDR3 is 15 amino acids long. The V segment lost 4 bases and the J segment 1 base; nucleotides outside the gene matches: 6. The germline V gene has CDR1 LGHDT and CDR2 YNNKEL (reference sequence). The CDR3 coding sequence is TGTGCCAGCAGCCTTCCGGGACAGAGGAACACTGAAGCTTTCTTT. Its protein product is CASSLPGQRNTEAFF.

This clonotype was seen at least ten times. V and J are TRBV27 and TRBJ2-6; D possibly corresponds to TRBD1 (6 bases). The length of the CDR3 is 16 residues. Germline CDR1 reads MNHEY; CDR2 reads SMNVEV (reference sequence). Trimming pared 4 bases from V and 2 bases from J, leaving 12 bases between. DNA of the CDR3: TGTGCCAGCAGTTCCTTACAGGGTACTGGGGCCAACGTCCTGACTTTC. Its protein is CASSSLQGTGANVLTF.

This clonotype was counted a single time. The chain employs TRBV20-1 and TRBJ2-7; 11 bases map to TRBD2. CDR3 length equals 15 residues. J was trimmed by 2 bases and V by 3 bases; bases with no gene match: 6. Germline CDR1 reads DFQATT; CDR2 reads SNEGSKA (reference sequence). CDR3 nucleotide sequence: TGCAGTGCTAGTGTGACTAGCGGGGTTCCCTACGAGCAGTACTTC. Translation: CSASVTSGVPYEQYF.

This clonotype was seen repeatedly, ten times or more. V and J are TRBV3-1 and TRBJ2-3; tentative D call: TRBD2 (6 bases). This CDR3 comprises 13 residues. CDR1 and CDR2 (germline): LGHDT, YNNKEL (reference sequence). With 8 bases removed from V and 5 bases from J, the gap between germline ends came to 14 bases. The CDR3 spells CASQGGGIDTQYF. CDR3 nucleotide sequence: TGTGCCAGCCAGGGAGGTGGCATAGATACGCAGTATTTT.

This clonotype was counted a few times. This chain uses TRBV6-4 with TRBJ2-7; perhaps TRBD2 as D (7 bases). Trimming cost V 4 bases and J 2 bases, with 15 bases left between them. The CDR3 is made up of 15 amino acids. The germline V gene encodes CDR1 MRHNA and CDR2 SNTAGT. For the CDR3, the DNA is TGTGCCAGCAGTGCAGAGGGGGGGATGGCCTACGAGCAGTACTTC. Amino acids: CASSAEGGMAYEQYF.